The 30 T cell receptor beta chains below were found in one sample sequenced in a study of blood T cell repertoires in COVID-19. Assay: immunoSEQ multiplex PCR; the TCRdb copy retains only in-frame clones and omits some. The sample includes roughly 210,000 clones, about 85% seen only once; the top ten take more than 9%. Specimen: peripheral blood. The receptors originated from a woman aged 80 or over with COVID-19, enrolled during active disease.

This clone appeared a few times. The chain combines TRBV11-2 with TRBJ1-2; D perhaps matches TRBD1 (6 bases). The V end lost 0 bases, the J end lost 6 bases, and 14 bases lay between the germline ends. Germline V lookup: CDR1 SGHAT, CDR2 FQNNGV. The CDR3 covers 15 residues. CDR3 sequence: CASSLDLFRTDGYTF. CDR3 bases: TGTGCCAGCAGCTTAGATCTGTTTAGGACAGATGGCTACACCTTC.

This clone was recorded once. The V call is TRBV18, the J call TRBJ2-5; 7 bases map to TRBD1. J gave up 2 bases and V 0 bases, and 3 bases lay outside the gene matches. CDR1 KGHSH and CDR2 LQKENI come from the germline V gene. CDR3 length: 15 amino acids. In DNA, the CDR3 is TGTGCCAGCTCACCACCCCGGACAGGACAAGAGACCCAGTACTTC. This translates into CASSPPRTGQETQYF.

This chain connects TRBV28 to TRBJ1-1; 8 nucleotides align to TRBD1. The V segment lost 3 bases and the J segment 5 bases; nucleotides outside the gene matches: 8. Per germline, CDR1 MDHEN and CDR2 SYDVKM. This CDR3 comprises 15 residues. The CDR3 protein is CASSFPGGAGTEAFF. The DNA of the CDR3 is TGTGCCAGCAGTTTTCCAGGGGGCGCCGGGACTGAAGCTTTCTTT.

This rearrangement joins TRBV9 to TRBJ1-5; no clear D gene. Trimming took 4 bases from V and 0 from J, leaving 5 bases between them. Germline CDR1 and CDR2: SGDLS and YYNGEE. The CDR3 extends over 13 amino acids. In nucleotides, the CDR3 is TGTGCCAGCAGCATAAATAGCAATCAGCCCCAGCATTTT. Translating it yields CASSINSNQPQHF.

The chain carries TRBV5-6 and TRBJ2-7; no reliable D call. Trimming removed 5 bases from V and 6 bases from J, with 15 bases in between. The CDR3 runs 13 residues. Germline V gene lookup returns CDR1 SGHDT and CDR2 YYEEEE. CDR3 region: CASSLEVGREQYF. Written as DNA, the CDR3 is TGTGCCAGCAGTTTAGAGGTAGGTCGCGAGCAGTACTTC.

The chain is built from TRBV5-1 and TRBJ1-6; D is unclear. The CDR3 sequence is 13 residues long. Trimming left V 7 bases short and J 9 bases short, with 14 bases between. Germline-derived CDR1 and CDR2 are SGHRS and YFSETQ. The CDR3 region is CASSEVGSSPLHF. The CDR3 coding sequence is TGCGCCAGCTCCGAGGTCGGAAGTTCACCCCTCCACTTT.

This rearrangement joins TRBV2 to TRBJ1-1; 9 bases line up with TRBD1. Germline V gives CDR1 SNHLY, CDR2 FYNNEI. The CDR3 consists of 14 residues. V dropped 5 bases and J dropped 5; count of bases not matched to a gene: 6. The CDR3 DNA reads as TGTGCCAGCAGTATTTTACAGGGGGCGACTGAAGCTTTCTTT. Translation gives CASSILQGATEAFF.

The chain recombines TRBV3-1 (or the pseudogene TRBV3-2) with TRBJ2-3, with D unresolved. CDR1 is LGHDT and CDR2 is YNNKEL in the germline V gene (reference sequence). The CDR3 extends over 14 amino acids. V lost 0 bases and J lost 5, with 9 bases in between. The chain's CDR3 is CASSQDLGKDTQYF. The CDR3 coding sequence is TGTGCCAGCAGCCAAGATCTAGGTAAAGATACGCAGTATTTT.

The V and J genes are TRBV19 and TRBJ2-5; D perhaps matches TRBD2 (5 bases). The germline gives CDR1 LNHDA, CDR2 SQIVND (reference sequence). Trimming removed 8 bases from V and 3 bases from J, with 13 bases in between. The CDR3 consists of 13 residues. The CDR3: CASAGPGEETQYF. CDR3 coding DNA: TGTGCCAGTGCGGGCCCCGGGGAAGAGACCCAGTACTTC.

This clone was picked up a small number of times. The chain uses TRBV15 and TRBJ2-2; TRBD1 matches 11 bases. The V gene's germline CDR1 is LNHNV and CDR2 YYDKDF (reference sequence). The CDR3 is 19 residues long. V was clipped by 0 bases and J by 7 bases; unmatched bases: 13. CDR3: CATSRDTAEDRGQGGELFF. CDR3 DNA sequence: TGTGCCACCAGCAGAGATACTGCGGAGGACAGGGGGCAGGGCGGGGAGCTGTTTTTT. The whole variable domain, filled in from reference TRBV15 and TRBJ2-2, reads DAMVIQNPRYQVTQFGKPVTLSCSQTLNHNVMYWYQQKSSQAPKLLFHYYDKDFNNEADTPDNFQSRRPNTSFCFLDIRSPGLGDTAMYLCATSRDTAEDRGQGGELFFGEGSRLTVL.

The chain carries TRBV6-1 and TRBJ1-1; TRBD1 matches at 8 bases. The V gene end was trimmed by 6 bases and the J gene end by 6 bases; junction bases not matched to a gene: 6. Looked up from germline, CDR1 is MNHNS and CDR2 is SASEGT. The CDR3 has 13 amino acids. DNA of the CDR3: TGTGCCAGCAGCCTACAGGGGGTGGCTGAAGCTTTCTTT. Translating gives CASSLQGVAEAFF.

V and J are TRBV27 and TRBJ2-1; 8 bases map to TRBD2. Germline loops: CDR1 MNHEY, CDR2 SMNVEV (reference sequence). With V trimmed by 5 bases and J by 4 bases, 7 bases remained unmatched. The CDR3 consists of 15 residues. The CDR3 DNA reads as TGTGCCAGCAGTCTCCCGGGGGGGTTGTACAATGAGCAGTTCTTC. It codes for CASSLPGGLYNEQFF.

This chain connects TRBV7-8 to TRBJ2-1, with 11 positions matching TRBD2. V was pared by 11 bases and J by 8 bases, with 14 bases of the junction left unmatched. The germline gives CDR1 SGHVS, CDR2 FQNEAQ. The CDR3 covers 15 residues. CDR3 sequence: CASQEPGLAAHEQFF. The DNA for the CDR3 is TGTGCCTCGCAGGAGCCGGGACTAGCGGCACATGAGCAGTTCTTC.

The chain carries TRBV6-2 or TRBV6-3 and TRBJ2-1, with 7 bases aligning to TRBD2. After removal of 4 bases from V and 10 bases from J, the junction contained 10 bases not matched to a gene. The CDR3 has 14 residues. Germline V lookup: CDR1 MNHEY, CDR2 SVGEGT. CDR3 sequence reads: CASSFVLGTIEQFF. The CDR3 coding sequence is TGTGCCAGCAGTTTCGTACTTGGGACTATCGAGCAGTTCTTC.

The J gene is TRBJ1-2, the V gene TRBV28, with D perhaps matching TRBD1 (6 bases). The germline V and J ends were trimmed by 5 bases and 4 bases, with 17 bases remaining between them. Germline V gene sequence: CDR1 MDHEN, CDR2 SYDVKM. The CDR3 loop spans 15 amino acids. CDR3 coding DNA: TGTGCCAGCAGTCGGCCGGGACATTCTTCCTATGGCTACACCTTC. Protein sequence: CASSRPGHSSYGYTF.

This clone was seen only a few times. CDR3 region: CASSLNRQGRGGSPLHF. DNA for the CDR3: TGCGCCAGCAGCTTGAATCGACAGGGAAGAGGCGGTTCACCCCTCCACTTT. This chain joins TRBV5-1 and TRBJ1-6, with 7 bases matching TRBD1. Germline CDR1 SGHRS, CDR2 YFSETQ. The V segment lost 1 base and the J segment 9 bases; nucleotides outside the gene matches: 13. CDR3 size: 17 residues.

The chain recombines TRBV19 with TRBJ2-5; a possible D gene is TRBD2 (6 bases). The germline V gene has CDR1 LNHDA and CDR2 SQIVND (reference sequence). The CDR3 extends over 13 amino acids. V lost 5 bases, J lost 4 bases, and 11 bases lay in between. This CDR3 is CASSGGIGETQYF. The CDR3 DNA is TGTGCCAGTAGTGGGGGGATAGGAGAGACCCAGTACTTC.

The chain uses TRBV30 and TRBJ2-5; 10 positions agree with TRBD2. There are 17 residues in the CDR3. J gave up 6 bases and V 2 bases, and 15 bases lay outside the gene matches. Germline CDR1 reads GTSNPN; CDR2 reads SVGIG (reference sequence). In nucleotides, the CDR3 is TGTGCCTGGAGTCCGCCCGATCGAGCGGGGGGGCCCAAGACCCAGTACTTC. Encoded protein: CAWSPPDRAGGPKTQYF.

V and J are TRBV19 and TRBJ1-2; no clear D gene. V was shortened by 8 bases and J by 6 bases, with 19 bases between the two germline ends. CDR1 LNHDA and CDR2 SQIVND come from the germline V gene (reference sequence). The CDR3 spans 14 residues. This CDR3 is CASSMVLTYDGYTF. The CDR3, as DNA: TGTGCCAGTTCTATGGTTCTAACTTACGATGGCTACACCTTC. The variable domain in full, completed from reference TRBV19 and TRBJ1-2, reads DGGITQSPKYLFRKEGQNVTLSCEQNLNHDAMYWYRQDPGQGLRLIYYSQIVNDFQKGDIAEGYSVSREKKESFPLTVTSAQKNPTAFYLCASSMVLTYDGYTFGSGTRLTVV.

This chain joins TRBV19 and TRBJ1-5; 10 bases map to TRBD1. The CDR3 spans 14 residues. The V and J ends lost 5 bases and 5 bases, in that order; junction bases with no gene match: 3. Per the germline V gene, CDR1 is LNHDA and CDR2 is SQIVND (reference sequence). The CDR3 region has the DNA TGTGCCAGTAGTGACAGGGGGCGCGATCAGCCCCAGCATTTT. This codes for CASSDRGRDQPQHF.

The chain recombines TRBV5-6 with TRBJ1-1; 8 bases match TRBD1. The CDR3 consists of 15 residues. The germline CDR1 and CDR2 sequences are SGHDT and YYEEEE. With 4 bases clipped from V and 3 bases from J, the junction kept 8 bases outside the gene matches. The CDR3 sequence: CASSPTTGADTEAFF. The CDR3 DNA reads TGTGCCAGCAGCCCGACGACAGGGGCGGACACTGAAGCTTTCTTT. The entire variable domain, with the rest obtained from reference TRBV5-6 and TRBJ1-1, is as follows: DAGVTQSPTHLIKTRGQQVTLRCSPKSGHDTVSWYQQALGQGPQFIFQYYEEEERQRGNFPDRFSGHQFPNYSSELNVNALLLGDSALYLCASSPTTGADTEAFFGQGTRLTVV.

The V call is TRBV4-1, the J call TRBJ1-1; 8 bases match TRBD1. From germline, CDR1 is MGHRA and CDR2 YSYEKL. Trimming at V came to 1 base and at J to 4 bases, leaving 5 bases not matched to a gene. The CDR3 spans 15 residues. The CDR3 nucleotides are TGCGCCAGCAGCCAAGTTGGGCAGGGGGCCACTGAAGCTTTCTTT. It specifies CASSQVGQGATEAFF.

The V call is TRBV12-5, the J call TRBJ2-3; 8 nucleotides align to TRBD1. V shed 6 bases, J shed 0 bases, and the junction held 5 bases outside the gene matches. Germline CDR1 and CDR2: LGHNT and FRNRAP. The CDR3 sequence is 15 residues long. CDR3 in DNA: TGTGCTAGTGGCCCCGGACAGGGCAGCACAGATACGCAGTATTTT. Protein sequence: CASGPGQGSTDTQYF. The full variable domain, with the rest looked up from reference TRBV12-5 and TRBJ2-3, is DARVTQTPRHKVTEMGQEVTMRCQPILGHNTVFWYRQTMMQGLELLAYFRNRAPLDDSGMPKDRFSAEMPDATLATLKIQPSEPRDSAVYFCASGPGQGSTDTQYFGPGTRLTVL.

This chain joins TRBV4-3 and TRBJ2-1, with TRBD2 identical over 7 bases. Germline assignment: CDR1 LGHNA and CDR2 YSLEER. This CDR3 spans 17 amino acids. The trim removed 1 base at V and 0 bases at J, leaving 6 bases unmatched. CDR3: CASSQAARGSSYNEQFF. CDR3 nucleotides: TGCGCCAGCAGCCAAGCGGCGCGGGGGAGCTCCTACAATGAGCAGTTCTTC.

The chain uses TRBV30 and TRBJ2-7; D is possibly TRBD1 (5 bases). Trimming took 3 bases from V and 6 from J, leaving 15 bases between them. CDR3 length: 13 amino acids. Germline V gene sequence: CDR1 GTSNPN, CDR2 SVGIG (reference sequence). CDR3 nucleotides: TGTGCCTGGAGCACCAGGGATCTACGCGAGCAGTACTTC. Translated, it gives CAWSTRDLREQYF.

The CDR3 sequence is CASSSYYEQYF. CDR3 DNA: TGTGCCAGCAGCTCTTACTACGAGCAGTACTTC. The V call is TRBV7-2, the J call TRBJ2-7; D unresolved. The V end was cut by 4 bases, the J end by 3 bases, with 4 bases between. Germline values: CDR1 SGHTA, CDR2 FQGNSA. This CDR3 spans 11 amino acids.

This clone has just one count. The rearrangement joins TRBV6-1 to TRBJ1-3; 7 bases agree with TRBD1. Germline CDR1 reads MNHNS; CDR2 reads SASEGT. Trimming took 6 bases from V and 0 from J; bases not matched to a gene: 14. The CDR3 contains 18 residues. The CDR3 here is CASSEHHWDSNSGNTIYF. The CDR3 region has the DNA TGTGCCAGCAGCGAACATCACTGGGACAGCAACTCTGGAAACACCATATATTTT.

This sequence joins TRBV18 and TRBJ1-1; 9 bases agree with TRBD1. This CDR3 is built from 14 residues. The trim removed 5 bases at V and 1 base at J, leaving 2 bases unmatched. From germline, CDR1 is KGHSH and CDR2 LQKENI. For the CDR3, the DNA is TGTGCCAGCTCATCGGACAGGGGGAACACTGAAGCTTTCTTT. The encoded protein is CASSSDRGNTEAFF.

This clone was detected only once. The rearrangement joins TRBV5-8 to TRBJ2-1; 7 bases are shared with TRBD2. The CDR3 is 15 amino acids. Germline assignment: CDR1 SGHTS and CDR2 YDEGEE. V lost 4 bases and J lost 1; bases outside the gene matches: 5. CDR3 region: CASSPGTISYNEQFF. CDR3 bases: TGTGCCAGCAGCCCCGGGACTATTTCCTACAATGAGCAGTTCTTC.

A note on this clone: Other nucleotide sequences in the sample specify the same CDR3. V gene TRBV6-5 combines with J gene TRBJ1-1; D is undetermined. The V gene lost 2 bases and the J gene lost 1 base, with 8 bases spanning the gap. The CDR3 runs 14 residues. CDR1 is MNHEY and CDR2 is SVGAGI in the germline V gene. In DNA, the CDR3 is TGTGCCAGCAGTTACAGTCGGGGGAACACTGAAGCTTTCTTT. The encoded protein is CASSYSRGNTEAFF.